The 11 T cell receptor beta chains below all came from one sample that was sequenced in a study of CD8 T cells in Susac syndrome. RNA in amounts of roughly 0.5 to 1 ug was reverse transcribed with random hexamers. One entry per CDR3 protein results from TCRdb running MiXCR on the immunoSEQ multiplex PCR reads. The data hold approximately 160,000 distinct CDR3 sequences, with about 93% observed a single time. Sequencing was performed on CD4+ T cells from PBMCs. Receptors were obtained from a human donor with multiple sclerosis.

The CDR3 here is CASSQVGEKPLAKNIQYF. The CDR3, as DNA: TGCGCCAGCAGCCAAGTGGGGGAAAAACCCTTAGCCAAAAACATTCAGTACTTC. The V gene is TRBV4-1, the J gene TRBJ2-4, with D possibly being TRBD1 or TRBD2 (5 bases each). The CDR3 contains 18 residues. CDR1 and CDR2 (germline): MGHRA, YSYEKL. V lost 1 base and J lost 0, with 16 bases in between.

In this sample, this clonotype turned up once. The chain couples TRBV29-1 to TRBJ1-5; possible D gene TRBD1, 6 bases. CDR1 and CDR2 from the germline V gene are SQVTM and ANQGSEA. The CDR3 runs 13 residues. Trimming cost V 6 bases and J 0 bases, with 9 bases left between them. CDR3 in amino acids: CSVMDSSNQPQHF. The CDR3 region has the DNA TGCAGCGTCATGGACAGTAGCAATCAGCCCCAGCATTTT.

The DNA for the CDR3 is TGCGCCAGCAGCTTGTTACAGCGGGGGGGAACCGGGGAGCTGTTTTTT. Translated, it gives CASSLLQRGGTGELFF. V usage is TRBV5-1 and J usage is TRBJ2-2, with TRBD2 matching over 10 bases. The CDR3 has 16 residues. Germline V lookup: CDR1 SGHRS, CDR2 YFSETQ. V lost 1 base to trimming and J lost 5 bases; unmatched junction nucleotides: 5.

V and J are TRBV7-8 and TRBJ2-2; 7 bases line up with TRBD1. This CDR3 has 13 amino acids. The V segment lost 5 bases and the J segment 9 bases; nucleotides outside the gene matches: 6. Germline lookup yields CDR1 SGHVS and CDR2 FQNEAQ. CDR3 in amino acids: CASSKQGPRELFF. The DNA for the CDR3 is TGTGCCAGCAGCAAACAGGGGCCTCGGGAGCTGTTTTTT.

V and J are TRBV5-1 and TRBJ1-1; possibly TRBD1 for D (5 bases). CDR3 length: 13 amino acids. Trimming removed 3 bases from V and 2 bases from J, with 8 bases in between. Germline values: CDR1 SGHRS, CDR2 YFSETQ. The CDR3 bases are TGCGCCAGCAGCTGGAGGGGAAACACTGAAGCTTTCTTT. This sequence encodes CASSWRGNTEAFF.

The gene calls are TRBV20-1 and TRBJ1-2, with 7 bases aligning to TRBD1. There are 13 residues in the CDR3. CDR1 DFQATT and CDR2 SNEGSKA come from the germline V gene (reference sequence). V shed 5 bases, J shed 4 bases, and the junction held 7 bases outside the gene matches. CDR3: CSAPGQDTYGYTF. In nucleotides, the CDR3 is TGCAGTGCTCCCGGACAGGACACCTATGGCTACACCTTC.

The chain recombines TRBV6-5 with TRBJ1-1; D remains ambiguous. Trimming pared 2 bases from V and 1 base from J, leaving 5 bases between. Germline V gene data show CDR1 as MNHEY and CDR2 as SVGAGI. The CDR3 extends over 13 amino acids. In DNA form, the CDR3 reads TGTGCCAGCAGTTACACGCCGAACACTGAAGCTTTCTTT. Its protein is CASSYTPNTEAFF.

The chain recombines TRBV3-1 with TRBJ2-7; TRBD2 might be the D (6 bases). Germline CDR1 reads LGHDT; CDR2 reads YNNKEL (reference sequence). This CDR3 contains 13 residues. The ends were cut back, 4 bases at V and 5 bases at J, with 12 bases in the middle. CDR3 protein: CASSLGGGNEQYF. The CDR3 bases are TGTGCCAGCAGCCTTGGGGGAGGCAACGAGCAGTACTTC.

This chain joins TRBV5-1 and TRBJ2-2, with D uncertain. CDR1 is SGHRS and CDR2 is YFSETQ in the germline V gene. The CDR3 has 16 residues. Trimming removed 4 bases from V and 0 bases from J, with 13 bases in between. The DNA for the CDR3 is TGCGCCAGCAGCCCTCTTCTCGTAGCGAACACCGGGGAGCTGTTTTTT. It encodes CASSPLLVANTGELFF. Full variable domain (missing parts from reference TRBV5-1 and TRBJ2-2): KAGVTQTPRYLIKTRGQQVTLSCSPISGHRSVSWYQQTPGQGLQFLFEYFSETQRNKGNFPGRFSGRQFSNSRSEMNVSTLELGDSALYLCASSPLLVANTGELFFGEGSRLTVL.

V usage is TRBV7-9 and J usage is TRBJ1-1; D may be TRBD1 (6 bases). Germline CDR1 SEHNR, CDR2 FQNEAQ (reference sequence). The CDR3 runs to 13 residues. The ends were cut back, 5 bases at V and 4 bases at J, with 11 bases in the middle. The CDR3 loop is CASSPQGPTEAFF. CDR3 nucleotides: TGTGCCAGCAGCCCACAGGGTCCCACTGAAGCTTTCTTT. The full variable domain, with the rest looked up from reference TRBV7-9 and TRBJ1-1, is DTGVSQNPRHKITKRGQNVTFRCDPISEHNRLYWYRQTLGQGPEFLTYFQNEAQLEKSRLLSDRFSAERPKGSFSTLEIQRTEQGDSAMYLCASSPQGPTEAFFGQGTRLTVV.

The CDR3 nucleotides are TGCGCCAGCAGTCAATCGAGGGGACCGGGCAAGAACGGCGCGGGAGCCCACTACGAGCAGTACTTC. As protein: CASSQSRGPGKNGAGAHYEQYF. The rearrangement uses TRBV23-1 and TRBJ2-7; 7 nucleotides agree with TRBD2. Being an ORF, TRBV23-1 has a function that is uncertain. The V gene end was trimmed by 0 bases and the J gene end by 3 bases; junction bases not matched to a gene: 26. This CDR3 has 22 amino acids.